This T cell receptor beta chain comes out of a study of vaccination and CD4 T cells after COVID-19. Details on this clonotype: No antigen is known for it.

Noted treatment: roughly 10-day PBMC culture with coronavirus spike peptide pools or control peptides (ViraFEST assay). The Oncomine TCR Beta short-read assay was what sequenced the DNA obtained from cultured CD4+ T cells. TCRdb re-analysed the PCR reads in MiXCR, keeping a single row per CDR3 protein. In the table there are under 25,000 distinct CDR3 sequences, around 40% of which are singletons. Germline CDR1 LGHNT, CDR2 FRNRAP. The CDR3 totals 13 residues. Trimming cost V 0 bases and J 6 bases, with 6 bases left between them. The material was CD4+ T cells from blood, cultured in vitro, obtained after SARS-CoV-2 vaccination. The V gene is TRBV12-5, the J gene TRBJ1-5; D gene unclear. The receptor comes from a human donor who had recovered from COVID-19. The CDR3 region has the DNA TGTGCTAGTGGTTTGGTAAGTGGTCAGCCCCAGCATTTT. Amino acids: CASGLVSGQPQHF.